This is a list of T cell receptor beta chains from one sample in a study of blood T cell repertoires in COVID-19. Some clones are missing from TCRdb's copy, which holds only in-frame ones; the method was immunoSEQ multiplex PCR. The sample contains 200,000 to 250,000 clones, roughly 90% of which appear only once. Specimen: peripheral blood. Receptor source: a man in his sixties with COVID-19, enrolled during active disease. Both conserved end residues are part of each CDR3. The D gene is left open where the match is weak. Rows give clone size only sometimes, using once, few, many, or a class for an expanded clone.

abundance: once
j_gene: TRBJ1-2
d_gene: TRBD1
v_gene: TRBV28
CDR3aa: CASSGDRGIYGYTF
CDR3nt: TGTGCCAGCAGTGGGGACAGGGGAATCTATGGCTACACCTTC

abundance: .
j_gene: TRBJ2-4
d_gene: .
v_gene: TRBV28
CDR3aa: CASQDRAKNIQYF
CDR3nt: TGTGCCAGCCAAGACAGAGCCAAAAACATTCAGTACTTC

abundance: .
j_gene: TRBJ1-1
d_gene: TRBD1
v_gene: TRBV6-5
CDR3aa: CASSNRQGTRTEAFF
CDR3nt: TGTGCCAGCAGTAACCGACAGGGGACGCGGACTGAAGCTTTCTTT

abundance: .
j_gene: TRBJ2-3
d_gene: TRBD2
v_gene: TRBV18
CDR3aa: CASVLAGVSTDTQYF
CDR3nt: TGTGCCAGCGTACTAGCGGGAGTAAGCACAGATACGCAGTATTTT

abundance: .
j_gene: TRBJ1-6
d_gene: .
v_gene: TRBV2
CDR3aa: CASSEGANSNSPLHF
CDR3nt: TGTGCCAGCAGTGAGGGGGCGAATTCTAATTCACCCCTCCACTTT

abundance: .
j_gene: TRBJ2-2
d_gene: .
v_gene: TRBV5-4
CDR3aa: CASSADSPVGELFF
CDR3nt: TGTGCCAGCAGCGCGGACAGCCCAGTAGGGGAGCTGTTTTTT

abundance: .
j_gene: TRBJ2-1
d_gene: TRBD2
v_gene: TRBV6-5
CDR3aa: CASSLTSANSYNEQFF
CDR3nt: TGTGCCAGCAGTTTGACTAGCGCGAACTCCTACAATGAGCAGTTCTTC

abundance: .
j_gene: TRBJ2-1
d_gene: TRBD2
v_gene: TRBV7-2
CDR3aa: CASSLHRGVPGLAGIQQFF
CDR3nt: TGTGCCAGCAGCTTACACAGGGGGGTCCCGGGACTAGCGGGAATTCAGCAGTTCTTC

abundance: .
j_gene: TRBJ2-7
d_gene: .
v_gene: TRBV7-9
CDR3aa: CASSSSLVSSSYEQYF
CDR3nt: TGTGCCAGCAGTTCCTCCCTAGTGTCGAGCTCCTACGAGCAGTACTTC

abundance: .
j_gene: TRBJ1-1
d_gene: TRBD1
v_gene: TRBV11-3
CDR3aa: CASSWTGGGGTEAFF
CDR3nt: TGTGCCAGCAGTTGGACAGGGGGCGGGGGCACTGAAGCTTTCTTT

abundance: .
j_gene: TRBJ1-2
d_gene: .
v_gene: TRBV30
CDR3aa: CAWETGKTYGYTF
CDR3nt: TGTGCCTGGGAAACAGGGAAAACCTATGGCTACACCTTC